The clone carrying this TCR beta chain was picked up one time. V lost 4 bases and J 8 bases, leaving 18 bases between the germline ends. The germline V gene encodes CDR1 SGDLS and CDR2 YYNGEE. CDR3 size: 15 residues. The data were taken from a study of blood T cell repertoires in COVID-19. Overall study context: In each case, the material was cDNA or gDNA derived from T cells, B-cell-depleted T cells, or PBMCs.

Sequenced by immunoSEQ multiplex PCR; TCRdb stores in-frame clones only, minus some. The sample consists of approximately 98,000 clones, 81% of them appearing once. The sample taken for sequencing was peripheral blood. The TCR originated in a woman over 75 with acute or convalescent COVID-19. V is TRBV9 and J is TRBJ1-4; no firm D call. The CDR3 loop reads CASSLRPTVREKLFF. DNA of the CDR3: TGTGCCAGCAGCCTTCGCCCCACAGTCCGGGAAAAACTGTTTTTT.